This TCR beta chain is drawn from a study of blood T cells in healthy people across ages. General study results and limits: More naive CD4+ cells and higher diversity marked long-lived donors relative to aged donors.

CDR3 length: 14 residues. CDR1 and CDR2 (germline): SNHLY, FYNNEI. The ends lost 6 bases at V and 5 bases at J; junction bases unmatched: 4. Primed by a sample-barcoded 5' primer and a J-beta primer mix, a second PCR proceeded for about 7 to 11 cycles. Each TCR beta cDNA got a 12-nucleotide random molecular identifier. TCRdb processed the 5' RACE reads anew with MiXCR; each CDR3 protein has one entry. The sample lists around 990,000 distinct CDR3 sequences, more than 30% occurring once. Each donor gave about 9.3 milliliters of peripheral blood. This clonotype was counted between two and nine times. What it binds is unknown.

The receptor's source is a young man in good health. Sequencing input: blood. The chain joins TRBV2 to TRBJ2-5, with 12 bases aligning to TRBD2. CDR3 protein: CASRLAGGLETQYF. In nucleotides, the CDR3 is TGTGCCAGCAGACTAGCGGGGGGTTTGGAGACCCAGTACTTC.